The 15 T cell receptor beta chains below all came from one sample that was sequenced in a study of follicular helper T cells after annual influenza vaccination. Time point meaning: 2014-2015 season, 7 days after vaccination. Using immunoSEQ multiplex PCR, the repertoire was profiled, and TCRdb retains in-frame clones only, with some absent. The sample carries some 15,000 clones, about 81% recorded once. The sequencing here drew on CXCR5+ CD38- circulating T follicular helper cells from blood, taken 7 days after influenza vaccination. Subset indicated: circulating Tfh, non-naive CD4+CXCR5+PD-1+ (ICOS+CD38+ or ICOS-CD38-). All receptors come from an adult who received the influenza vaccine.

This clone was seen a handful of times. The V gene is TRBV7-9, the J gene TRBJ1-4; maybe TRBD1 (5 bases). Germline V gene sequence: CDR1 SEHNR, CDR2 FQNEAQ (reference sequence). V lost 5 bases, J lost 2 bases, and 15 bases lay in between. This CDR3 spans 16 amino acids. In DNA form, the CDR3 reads TGTGCCAGCAGCCAAGGGCTCCAGGGCACTAATGAAAAACTGTTTTTT. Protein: CASSQGLQGTNEKLFF.

The CDR3 region has the DNA TGTGCCAGCAGCCAAGATTATAGAATCACAGATACGCAGTATTTT. It is translated as CASSQDYRITDTQYF. This chain links TRBV4-2 with TRBJ2-3; D unresolved. The CDR3 consists of 15 residues. Per germline, CDR1 LGHNA and CDR2 YNFKEQ. V lost 0 bases to trimming and J lost 2 bases, with 9 bases between them.

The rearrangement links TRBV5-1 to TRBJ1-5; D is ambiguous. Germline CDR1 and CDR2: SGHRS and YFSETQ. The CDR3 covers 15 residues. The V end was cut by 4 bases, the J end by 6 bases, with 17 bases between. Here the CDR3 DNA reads TGCGCCAGCAGCGCTTCCGGGAACGAGGGTCAGCCCCAGCATTTT. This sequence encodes CASSASGNEGQPQHF.

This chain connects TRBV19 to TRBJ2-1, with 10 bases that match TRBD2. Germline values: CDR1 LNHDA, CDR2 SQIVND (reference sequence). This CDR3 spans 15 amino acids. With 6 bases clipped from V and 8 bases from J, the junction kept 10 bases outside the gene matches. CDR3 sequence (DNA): TGTGCCAGTAGCACAACTAGCGGGGTCAGGGATGAGCAGTTCTTC. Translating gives CASSTTSGVRDEQFF.

The CDR3 sequence is CASRGTSGRNEQFF. The CDR3 bases are TGTGCCAGCAGAGGGACTAGCGGTCGGAATGAGCAGTTCTTC. The rearrangement links TRBV2 to TRBJ2-1; 11 bases align to TRBD2. Germline V CDR1 and CDR2: SNHLY, FYNNEI. There are 14 residues in the CDR3. J lost 7 bases, V lost 6 bases, and 5 bases had no gene match.

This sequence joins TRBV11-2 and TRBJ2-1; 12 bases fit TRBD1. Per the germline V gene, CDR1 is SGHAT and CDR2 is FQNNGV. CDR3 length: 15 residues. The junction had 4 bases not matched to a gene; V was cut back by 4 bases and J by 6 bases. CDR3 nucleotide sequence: TGTGCCAGCAGCTCATGGGACAGGGGGCGCAATGAGCAGTTCTTC. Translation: CASSSWDRGRNEQFF.

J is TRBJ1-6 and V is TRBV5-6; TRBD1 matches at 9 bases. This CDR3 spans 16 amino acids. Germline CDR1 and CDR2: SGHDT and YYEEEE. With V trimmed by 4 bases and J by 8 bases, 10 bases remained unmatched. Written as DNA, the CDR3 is TGTGCCAGCAGCCCCCTCGGGGACAGGGCCTATTCACCCCTCCACTTT. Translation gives CASSPLGDRAYSPLHF.

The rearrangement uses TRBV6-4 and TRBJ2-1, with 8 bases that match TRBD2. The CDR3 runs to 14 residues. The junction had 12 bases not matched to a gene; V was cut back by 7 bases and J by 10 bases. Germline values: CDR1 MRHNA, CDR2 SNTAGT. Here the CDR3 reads CASTRMSGSEEQFF. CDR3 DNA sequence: TGTGCCAGCACCCGCATGAGCGGGAGCGAGGAGCAGTTCTTC.

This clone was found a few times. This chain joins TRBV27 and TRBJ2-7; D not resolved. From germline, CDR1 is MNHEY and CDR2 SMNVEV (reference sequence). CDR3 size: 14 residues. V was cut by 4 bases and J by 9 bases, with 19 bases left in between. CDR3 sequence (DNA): TGTGCCAGCAGTTCTCAAGCCCGGAGCATGGTGCAGTACTTC. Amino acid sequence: CASSSQARSMVQYF.

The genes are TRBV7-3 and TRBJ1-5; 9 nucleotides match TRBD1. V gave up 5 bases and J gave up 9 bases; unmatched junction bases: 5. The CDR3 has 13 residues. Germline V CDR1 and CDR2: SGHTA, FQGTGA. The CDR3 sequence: CASSPDRGSPQHF. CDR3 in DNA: TGTGCCAGCAGCCCAGACAGGGGGTCGCCCCAGCATTTT.

The CDR3 DNA reads as TGTGCCAGCAGCCCCACAGGGAAGGAAGGTGAAAAACTGTTTTTT. This sequence encodes CASSPTGKEGEKLFF. The V call is TRBV11-2, the J call TRBJ1-4, with D perhaps TRBD1 (6 bases). The CDR3 runs 15 residues. CDR1 and CDR2 (germline): SGHAT, FQNNGV. V lost 5 bases and J 7 bases, leaving 17 bases between the germline ends.

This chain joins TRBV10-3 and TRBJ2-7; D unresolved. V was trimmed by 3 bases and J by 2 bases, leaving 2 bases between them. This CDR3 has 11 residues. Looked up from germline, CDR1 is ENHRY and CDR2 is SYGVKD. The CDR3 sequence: CAISDAYEQYF. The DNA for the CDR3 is TGTGCCATCAGTGACGCCTACGAGCAGTACTTC.

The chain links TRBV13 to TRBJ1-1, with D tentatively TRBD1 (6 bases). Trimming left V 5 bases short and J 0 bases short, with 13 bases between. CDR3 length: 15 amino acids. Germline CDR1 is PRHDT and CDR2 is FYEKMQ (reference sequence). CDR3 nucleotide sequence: TGTGCCAGCAGCCCCACCGGGGGGCTGAACACTGAAGCTTTCTTT. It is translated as CASSPTGGLNTEAFF.

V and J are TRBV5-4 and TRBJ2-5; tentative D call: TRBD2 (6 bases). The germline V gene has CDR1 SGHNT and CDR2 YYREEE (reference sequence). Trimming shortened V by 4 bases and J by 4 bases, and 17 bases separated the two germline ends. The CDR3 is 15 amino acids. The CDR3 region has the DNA TGTGCCAGCAGCGCAGGAGGGCCATTAAGAGAGACCCAGTACTTC. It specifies CASSAGGPLRETQYF.

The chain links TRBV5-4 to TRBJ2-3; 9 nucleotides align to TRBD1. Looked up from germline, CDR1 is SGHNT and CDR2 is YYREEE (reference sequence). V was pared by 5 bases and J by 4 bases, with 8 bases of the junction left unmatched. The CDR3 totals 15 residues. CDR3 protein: CASSNRGRVSDTQYF. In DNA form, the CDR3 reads TGTGCCAGCAGTAACAGGGGGCGCGTTTCAGATACGCAGTATTTT.